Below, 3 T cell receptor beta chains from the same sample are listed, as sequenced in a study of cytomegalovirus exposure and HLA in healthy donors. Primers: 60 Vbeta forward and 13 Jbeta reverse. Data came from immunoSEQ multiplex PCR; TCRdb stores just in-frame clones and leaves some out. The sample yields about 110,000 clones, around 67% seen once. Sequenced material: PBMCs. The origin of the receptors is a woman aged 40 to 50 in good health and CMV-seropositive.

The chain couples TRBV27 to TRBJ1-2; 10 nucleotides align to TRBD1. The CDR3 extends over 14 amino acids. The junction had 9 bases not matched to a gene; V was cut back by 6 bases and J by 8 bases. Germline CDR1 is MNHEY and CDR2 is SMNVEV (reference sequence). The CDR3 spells CASRGTGDVGGYTF. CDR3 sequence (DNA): TGTGCCAGCAGGGGGACAGGGGATGTGGGGGGCTACACCTTC.

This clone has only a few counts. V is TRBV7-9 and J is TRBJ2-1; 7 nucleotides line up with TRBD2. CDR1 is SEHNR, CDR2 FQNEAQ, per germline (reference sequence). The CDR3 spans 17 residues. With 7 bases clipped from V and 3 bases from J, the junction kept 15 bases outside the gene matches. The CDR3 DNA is TGTGCCAGCAACGATTTGTCCCGGGAGGTACTCTACAATGAGCAGTTCTTC. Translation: CASNDLSREVLYNEQFF.

In DNA, the CDR3 is TGTGCCAGCAGCGCGCCTAACTACGAGCAGTACTTC. Residues: CASSAPNYEQYF. The chain employs TRBV7-8 and TRBJ2-7, with D uncertain. V was trimmed by 5 bases and J by 3 bases, leaving 8 bases between them. The CDR3 covers 12 residues. Looked up from germline, CDR1 is SGHVS and CDR2 is FQNEAQ.